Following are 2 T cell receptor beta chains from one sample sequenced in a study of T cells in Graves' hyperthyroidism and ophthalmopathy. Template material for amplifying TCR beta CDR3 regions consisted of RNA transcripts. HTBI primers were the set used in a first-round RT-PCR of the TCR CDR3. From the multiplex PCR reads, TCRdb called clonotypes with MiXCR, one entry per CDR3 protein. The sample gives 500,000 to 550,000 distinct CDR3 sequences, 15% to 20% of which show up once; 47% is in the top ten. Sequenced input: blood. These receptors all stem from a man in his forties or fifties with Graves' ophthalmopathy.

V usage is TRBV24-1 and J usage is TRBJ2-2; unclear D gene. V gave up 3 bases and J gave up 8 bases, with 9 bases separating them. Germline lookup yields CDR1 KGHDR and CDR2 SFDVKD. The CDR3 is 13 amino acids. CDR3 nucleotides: TGTGCCACCAGTGATCCCCCTCTAGGGGAGCTGTTTTTT. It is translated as CATSDPPLGELFF.

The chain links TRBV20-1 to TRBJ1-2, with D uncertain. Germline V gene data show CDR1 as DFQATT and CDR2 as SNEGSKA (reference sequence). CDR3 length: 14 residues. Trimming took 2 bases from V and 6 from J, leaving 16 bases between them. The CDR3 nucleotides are TGCAGTGCTAGATCCAGACAAGTCGGGGATGGCTACACCTTC. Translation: CSARSRQVGDGYTF.